These 8 T cell receptor beta chains share one sample of origin, sequenced in a study of identical twins. One entry per CDR3 protein, called by TCRdb with MiXCR from the 5' RACE reads. Here the sample spans around 650,000 distinct CDR3 sequences, 7.1% being singletons. These sequences were also reported in another study, on yellow fever vaccine responses in identical twins.

Material: PBMCs. These TCRs come from a young woman in good health.

The chain couples TRBV3-1 to TRBJ2-3, with 9 bases aligning to TRBD2. This CDR3 is 16 amino acids long. The germline V gene has CDR1 LGHDT and CDR2 YNNKEL (reference sequence). With 0 bases clipped from V and 5 bases from J, the junction kept 6 bases outside the gene matches. The CDR3 DNA reads TGTGCCAGCAGCCAAGAAGGCGGGGGGGCCAGAGATACGCAGTATTTT. It is translated as CASSQEGGGARDTQYF.

This clonotype was counted many times. The gene calls are TRBV12-5 and TRBJ2-2; D unclear. Trimming stripped 6 bases from V and 3 bases from J, with 5 bases between. This CDR3 contains 12 residues. Germline assignment: CDR1 LGHNT and CDR2 FRNRAP. The CDR3 is CASGTDTGELFF. In nucleotides, the CDR3 is TGTGCTAGTGGAACGGACACCGGGGAGCTGTTTTTT.

The chain employs TRBV7-4 and TRBJ2-7; the D call may be TRBD1 or TRBD2 (9 bases each). The germline V gene encodes CDR1 SGHVT and CDR2 SQSDAQ. Deletions cut 8 bases from V and 2 bases from J, with 22 bases between. The CDR3 consists of 16 residues. CDR3 in DNA: TGTGCCAGCTCCAGCGGGGGGACAGGGAACACCTACGAGCAGTACGTC. Protein product: CASSSGGTGNTYEQYV.

The rearrangement joins TRBV29-1 to TRBJ2-6; 14 bases align to TRBD2. CDR3 length: 17 amino acids. J was trimmed by 4 bases and V by 7 bases; bases with no gene match: 9. Germline V gene sequence: CDR1 SQVTM, CDR2 ANQGSEA. In DNA, the CDR3 is TGCAGCGCCGGGACTAGCGGGAGTGGTGTGGGGGCCAACGTCCTGACTTTC. Amino acids: CSAGTSGSGVGANVLTF.

There are many counts of this clonotype. This chain uses TRBV12-3 or TRBV12-4 with TRBJ2-4; D remains ambiguous. The CDR3 consists of 13 residues. V lost 2 bases and J lost 6, with 8 bases in between. This CDR3 is CASSLFVTNIQYF. CDR3 coding DNA: TGTGCCAGCAGTTTATTCGTAACAAACATTCAGTACTTC.

V is TRBV28 and J is TRBJ2-1; 12 bases agree with TRBD2. This CDR3 is 16 amino acids long. V gave up 5 bases and J gave up 6 bases; unmatched junction bases: 8. Germline loops: CDR1 MDHEN, CDR2 SYDVKM. CDR3: CASSGRLAGGRNEQFF. The CDR3 bases are TGTGCCAGCAGTGGGCGGCTAGCGGGGGGGCGCAATGAGCAGTTCTTC.

This clonotype was counted between two and nine times. This chain connects TRBV4-1 to TRBJ2-1, with 10 bases aligning to TRBD1. This CDR3 is 15 amino acids long. The V gene's germline CDR1 is MGHRA and CDR2 YSYEKL. After removal of 3 bases from V and 3 bases from J, the junction contained 2 bases not matched to a gene. The CDR3, as DNA: TGCGCCAGCAGCCAGGGGACAGGGGACTACAATGAGCAGTTCTTC. It is translated as CASSQGTGDYNEQFF.

This clonotype was recorded many times. The rearrangement links TRBV3-1 to TRBJ2-1; D unresolved. The CDR3 is 13 residues long. V lost 1 base, J lost 9 bases, and 10 bases lay in between. Germline loops: CDR1 LGHDT, CDR2 YNNKEL (reference sequence). The CDR3 DNA follows: TGTGCCAGCAGCCAAGGTCCTATTATTGAGCAGTTCTTC. It yields the protein CASSQGPIIEQFF.